This TCR beta chain was identified during a study of shared clonotypes between healthy human individuals. Only in-frame clones appear in the TCRdb table, and some are missing; sequencing was by immunoSEQ multiplex PCR. The profile covers around 530,000 clones, with around 78% appearing a single time and 12% taken by the ten largest. Germline V CDR1 and CDR2: ENHRY, SYGVKD. V lost 5 bases to trimming and J lost 2 bases, with 12 bases between them. The length of the CDR3 is 14 residues. The rearrangement uses TRBV10-3 and TRBJ2-5; D tentatively reads TRBD1 or TRBD2 (6 bases each). Source material: PBMCs. This receptor was taken from a woman aged 40 to 55 in good health. Some clones in this sample may be carry-over from other donors' samples. In DNA, the CDR3 is TGTGCCATCAGTTCGAGGGGGGAACAAGAGACCCAGTACTTC. The encoded protein is CAISSRGEQETQYF.